These 23 T cell receptor beta chains share one sample of origin, sequenced in a study of blood T cells in healthy people across ages. The authors ran a second PCR of 7 to 11 cycles using a sample-barcoded 5' primer and a J-beta primer mix. TCRdb redid the calling of the 5' RACE reads with MiXCR, one entry per CDR3 protein. The sample records about 1.8 million distinct CDR3 sequences, approximately 50% being singletons. Sequenced material: blood. These TCRs come from a woman in her thirties or forties in good health.

This clonotype has just a few counts. The rearrangement uses TRBV10-3 and TRBJ2-5, with D possibly being TRBD2 (5 bases). Looked up from germline, CDR1 is ENHRY and CDR2 is SYGVKD. This CDR3 spans 16 amino acids. V shed 2 bases and J shed 5 bases, with 18 bases lying between them. CDR3 sequence reads: CAISETPPATGETQYF. DNA of the CDR3: TGTGCCATCAGTGAGACCCCCCCAGCGACGGGGGAGACCCAGTACTTC.

This clonotype was counted once. The germline gene is not matched at one end of the junction; a read error may be the cause. The chain carries TRBV13 and TRBJ1-2; TRBD1 agrees at 7 bases. The CDR3 is 14 residues long. From germline, CDR1 is PRHDT and CDR2 FYEKMQ (reference sequence). CDR3: CAGSSHGQVHGCTF. CDR3 bases: TGTGCCGGCAGCTCCCACGGACAGGTCCATGGCTGCACCTTC.

V usage is TRBV9 and J usage is TRBJ2-3, with D tentatively TRBD2 (5 bases). Germline V gene data show CDR1 as SGDLS and CDR2 as YYNGEE. The CDR3 sequence is 14 residues long. Between the trimmed V and J ends, which lost 3 bases and 2 bases, there was a span of 10 bases. The CDR3 DNA follows: TGTGCCAGCAGCGCTGGACTTTTCACAGATACGCAGTATTTT. Encoded protein: CASSAGLFTDTQYF.

This clonotype was observed a few times. This chain uses TRBV28 with TRBJ2-7, with D possibly being TRBD1 (5 bases). Germline lookup yields CDR1 MDHEN and CDR2 SYDVKM. This CDR3 contains 15 residues. The V end lost 6 bases, the J end lost 3 bases, and 18 bases lay between the germline ends. CDR3 residues: CASRAPTASNYEQYF. Written as DNA, the CDR3 is TGTGCCAGCAGAGCCCCGACAGCGTCCAACTACGAGCAGTACTTC.

The V and J genes are TRBV6-5 and TRBJ2-7; 8 bases line up with TRBD2. V shed 3 bases and J 6 bases; nucleotides not matched to a gene: 10. Germline CDR1 is MNHEY and CDR2 is SVGAGI. The CDR3 runs 15 residues. The CDR3 bases are TGTGCCAGCAGTTATGCGGGGGGTATATTGAGCGAGCAGTACTTC. Translated: CASSYAGGILSEQYF.

The chain links TRBV18 to TRBJ1-4; TRBD1 might be the D (6 bases). V was pared by 1 base and J by 7 bases, with 13 bases between. Germline V gene sequence: CDR1 KGHSH, CDR2 LQKENI. The CDR3 is 15 amino acids. The CDR3 sequence: CASSPQQGHGEKLFF. CDR3 DNA: TGTGCCAGCTCACCACAACAGGGCCATGGTGAAAAACTGTTTTTT.

In its sample, this clonotype was seen a few times. The rearrangement joins TRBV20-1 to TRBJ2-1; the D gene is possibly TRBD1 (6 bases). Trimming cost V 7 bases and J 3 bases, with 16 bases left between them. This CDR3 contains 14 residues. Germline V gene sequence: CDR1 DFQATT, CDR2 SNEGSKA (reference sequence). CDR3 coding DNA: TGCAGTGTCCCGGGACACCTAGACTACAATGAGCAGTTCTTC. Its translation: CSVPGHLDYNEQFF.

V gene TRBV28 combines with J gene TRBJ2-5; tentative D call: TRBD2 (6 bases). Germline V gene lookup returns CDR1 MDHEN and CDR2 SYDVKM. V was clipped by 11 bases and J by 4 bases, with 20 bases between them. This CDR3 has 14 amino acids. The CDR3 coding sequence is TGTGCCGCCAGGAGGGGCAGGGCCCCAGAGACCCAGTACTTC. This sequence encodes CAARRGRAPETQYF.

This chain links TRBV4-3 with TRBJ1-2; D perhaps matches TRBD1 (5 bases). The CDR3 has 14 amino acids. Looked up from germline, CDR1 is LGHNA and CDR2 is YSLEER. V was pared by 3 bases and J by 4 bases, with 12 bases between. The CDR3 sequence: CASSHLGRPYGYTF. The CDR3, as DNA: TGCGCCAGCAGCCATCTGGGACGGCCCTATGGCTACACCTTC.

Comment on this clonotype: The junction differs from germline at one of its ends, possibly a read error. V usage is TRBV5-1 and J usage is TRBJ2-3; D gene unclear. Germline V gene sequence: CDR1 SGHRS, CDR2 YFSETQ. This CDR3 has 14 amino acids. This chain's CDR3 is CASSLGARTDTRYF. The CDR3 DNA follows: TGCGCCAGCAGCTTGGGGGCACGCACAGATACGCGGTATTTT.

V and J are TRBV5-1 and TRBJ2-3; D may match TRBD1 or TRBD2 (5 bases each). Germline loops: CDR1 SGHRS, CDR2 YFSETQ. With 8 bases removed from V and 1 base from J, the gap between germline ends came to 11 bases. The CDR3 is 13 amino acids. In DNA form, the CDR3 reads TGCGCCAGTGGGGGTTATGGCACAGATACGCAGTATTTT. Protein: CASGGYGTDTQYF.

This chain links TRBV28 with TRBJ2-1; D is tentatively TRBD1 or TRBD2 (7 bases each). The germline V gene has CDR1 MDHEN and CDR2 SYDVKM. This CDR3 comprises 13 residues. Trimming removed 5 bases from V and 14 bases from J, with 19 bases in between. Written as DNA, the CDR3 is TGTGCCAGCAGTATAGGGTCGACAGGGAGGGAGTTCTTC. It is translated as CASSIGSTGREFF.

The rearrangement joins TRBV7-2 to TRBJ2-4, with D perhaps matching TRBD2 (7 bases). Germline V CDR1 and CDR2: SGHTA, FQGNSA. Trimming shortened V by 5 bases and J by 3 bases, and 14 bases separated the two germline ends. The CDR3 covers 15 residues. DNA of the CDR3: TGTGCCAGCAGCCCCGGAGGGGGGGTCAAAAACATTCAGTACTTC. It encodes CASSPGGGVKNIQYF.

In its sample, this clonotype was seen a few times. The chain is built from TRBV4-2 and TRBJ2-5, with TRBD2 matching over 14 bases. Germline V gene data show CDR1 as LGHNA and CDR2 as YNFKEQ. The CDR3 covers 18 residues. With V trimmed by 1 base and J by 2 bases, 6 bases remained unmatched. Written as DNA, the CDR3 is TGTGCCAGCAGCCAAGGACTAGCGGGGGGGCCATGGCAAGAGACCCAGTACTTC. Protein: CASSQGLAGGPWQETQYF.

The chain uses TRBV29-1 and TRBJ2-5; the match to TRBD1 covers 7 bases. The V segment lost 6 bases and the J segment 11 bases; nucleotides outside the gene matches: 12. CDR1 is SQVTM and CDR2 is ANQGSEA in the germline V gene. This CDR3 has 12 residues. The CDR3 is CSVQIIRDSQYF. DNA of the CDR3: TGCAGCGTACAGATAATCCGGGACAGTCAGTACTTC.

The genes are TRBV18 and TRBJ2-7, with 7 positions matching TRBD2. This CDR3 contains 14 residues. Germline loops: CDR1 KGHSH, CDR2 LQKENI. V was pared by 3 bases and J by 4 bases, with 6 bases of the junction left unmatched. CDR3: CASSPVGGGYEQYF. CDR3 DNA: TGTGCCAGCTCACCTGTCGGGGGAGGGTACGAGCAGTACTTC.

J is TRBJ1-2 and V is TRBV4-3, with D perhaps matching TRBD1 (5 bases). This CDR3 comprises 15 residues. Per the germline V gene, CDR1 is LGHNA and CDR2 is YSLEER. V was trimmed by 3 bases and J by 0 bases, leaving 11 bases between them. The CDR3 bases are TGCGCCAGCAGCCATACAGGACAATCTAACTATGGCTACACCTTC. Residues: CASSHTGQSNYGYTF.

This chain links TRBV6-5 with TRBJ2-7; 12 bases match TRBD1. Germline lookup yields CDR1 MNHEY and CDR2 SVGAGI. V shed 2 bases, J shed 6 bases, and the junction held 8 bases outside the gene matches. This CDR3 has 16 amino acids. CDR3 loop: CASSYLGTGGNSEQYF. CDR3 DNA sequence: TGTGCCAGCAGTTACCTGGGGACAGGGGGCAATTCCGAGCAGTACTTC.

With regard to this clonotype: Germline and junction disagree at one end, which may indicate a read error. The gene calls are TRBV7-8 and TRBJ2-1; D unresolved. This CDR3 spans 13 amino acids. Per germline, CDR1 SGHVS and CDR2 FQNEAQ. DNA of the CDR3: TGTGCCAGCAGCCCCGACTTGTACAGTGAGCAGTTCTTC. Protein: CASSPDLYSEQFF.

The chain couples TRBV20-1 to TRBJ2-7, with TRBD2 identical over 7 bases. The junction had 8 bases not matched to a gene; V was cut back by 4 bases and J by 2 bases. In germline, CDR1 is DFQATT, CDR2 SNEGSKA (reference sequence). The CDR3 is 14 residues long. In DNA, the CDR3 is TGCAGTGCTACGGAGCGGGGACGGACCTACGAGCAGTACTTC. This gives the protein CSATERGRTYEQYF.

This clonotype has just a few counts. The rearrangement uses TRBV4-3 and TRBJ2-6, with D hard to call. Germline values: CDR1 LGHNA, CDR2 YSLEER. This CDR3 contains 22 residues. Deletions cut 2 bases from V and 0 bases from J, with 26 bases between. The CDR3 spells CASSQWPISTRQEDSGANVLTF. DNA for the CDR3: TGCGCCAGCAGCCAATGGCCAATCAGTACGAGGCAGGAAGACTCTGGGGCCAACGTCCTGACTTTC.

V usage is TRBV18 and J usage is TRBJ2-3; D is possibly TRBD2 (6 bases). Trimming took off 8 bases at V and 2 bases at J, with 14 bases between the two ends. CDR1 is KGHSH, CDR2 LQKENI, per germline. This CDR3 comprises 14 residues. In DNA form, the CDR3 reads TGTGCCAGCGGCCGGGACTCACCCACAGATACGCAGTATTTT. Amino acids: CASGRDSPTDTQYF. The full variable domain, with the rest looked up from reference TRBV18 and TRBJ2-3, is NAGVMQNPRHLVRRRGQEARLRCSPMKGHSHVYWYRQLPEEGLKFMVYLQKENIIDESGMPKERFSAEFPKEGPSILRIQQVVRGDSAAYFCASGRDSPTDTQYFGPGTRLTVL.

The chain combines TRBV2 with TRBJ1-4; D is undetermined. The CDR3 covers 11 residues. CDR1 SNHLY and CDR2 FYNNEI come from the germline V gene. V was cut by 8 bases and J by 6 bases, with 7 bases left in between. CDR3 amino acids: CASAVYEKLFF. CDR3 DNA sequence: TGTGCCAGCGCCGTTTATGAAAAACTGTTTTTT.